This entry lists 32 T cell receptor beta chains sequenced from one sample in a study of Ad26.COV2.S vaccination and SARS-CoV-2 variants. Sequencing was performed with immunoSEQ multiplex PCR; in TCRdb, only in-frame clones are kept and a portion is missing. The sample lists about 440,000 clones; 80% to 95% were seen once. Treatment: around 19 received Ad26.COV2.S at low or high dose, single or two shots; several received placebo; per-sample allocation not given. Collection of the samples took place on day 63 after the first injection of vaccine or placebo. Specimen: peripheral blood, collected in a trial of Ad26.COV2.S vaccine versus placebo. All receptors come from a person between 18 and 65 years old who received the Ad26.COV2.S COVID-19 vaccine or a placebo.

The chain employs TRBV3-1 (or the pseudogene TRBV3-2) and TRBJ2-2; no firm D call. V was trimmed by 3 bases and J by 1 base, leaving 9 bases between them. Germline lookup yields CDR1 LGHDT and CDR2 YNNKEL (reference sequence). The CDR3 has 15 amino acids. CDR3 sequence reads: CASSQRSVNTGELFF. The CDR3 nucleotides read TGTGCCAGCAGCCAGAGGTCAGTGAACACCGGGGAGCTGTTTTTT.

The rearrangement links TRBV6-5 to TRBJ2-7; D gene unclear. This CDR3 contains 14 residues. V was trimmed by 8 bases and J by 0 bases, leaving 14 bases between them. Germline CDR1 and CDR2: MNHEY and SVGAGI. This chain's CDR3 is CASFSLLHSYEQYF. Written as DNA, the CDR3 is TGTGCCAGCTTTTCGCTACTCCACTCCTACGAGCAGTACTTC.

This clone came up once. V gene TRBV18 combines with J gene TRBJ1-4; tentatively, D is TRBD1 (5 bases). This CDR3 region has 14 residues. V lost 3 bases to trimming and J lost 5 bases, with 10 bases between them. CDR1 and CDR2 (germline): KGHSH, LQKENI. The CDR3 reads CASSPSDINEKLFF. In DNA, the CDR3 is TGTGCCAGCTCACCCTCGGACATCAATGAAAAACTGTTTTTT.

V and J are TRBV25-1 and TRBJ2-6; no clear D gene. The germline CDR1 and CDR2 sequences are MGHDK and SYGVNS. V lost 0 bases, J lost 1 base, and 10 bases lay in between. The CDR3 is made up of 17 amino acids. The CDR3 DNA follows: TGTGCCAGCAGTGAATATCGCACGGCGTCTGGGGCCAACGTCCTGACTTTC. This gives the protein CASSEYRTASGANVLTF.

This CDR3 is CASSQPDAPSLNEQFF. CDR3 coding DNA: TGTGCCAGCAGCCAGCCGGACGCTCCCTCCCTAAATGAGCAGTTCTTC. The rearrangement joins TRBV3-1 (or the pseudogene TRBV3-2) to TRBJ2-1; unclear D gene. V was cut by 3 bases and J by 7 bases, with 19 bases left in between. The CDR3 runs 16 residues. From germline, CDR1 is LGHDT and CDR2 YNNKEL (reference sequence).

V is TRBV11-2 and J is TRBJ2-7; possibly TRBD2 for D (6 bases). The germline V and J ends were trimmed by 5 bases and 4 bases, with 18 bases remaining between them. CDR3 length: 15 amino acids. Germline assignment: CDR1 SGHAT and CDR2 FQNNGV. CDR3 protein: CASSPLRGISYEQYF. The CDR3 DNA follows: TGTGCCAGCAGCCCCCTCCGGGGGATTTCTTACGAGCAGTACTTC.

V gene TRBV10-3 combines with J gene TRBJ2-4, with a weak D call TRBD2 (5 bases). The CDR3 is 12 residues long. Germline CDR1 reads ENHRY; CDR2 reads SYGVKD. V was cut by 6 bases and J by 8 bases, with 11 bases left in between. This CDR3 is CAISLKGDIQYF. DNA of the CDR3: TGTGCCATCAGCCTTAAGGGAGACATTCAGTACTTC.

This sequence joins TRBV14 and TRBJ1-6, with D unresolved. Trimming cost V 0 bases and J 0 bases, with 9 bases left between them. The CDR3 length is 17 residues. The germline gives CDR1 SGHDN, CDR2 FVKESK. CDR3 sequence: CASSQDVESSYNSPLHF. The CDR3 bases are TGTGCCAGCAGCCAAGATGTAGAGAGCTCCTATAATTCACCCCTCCACTTT.

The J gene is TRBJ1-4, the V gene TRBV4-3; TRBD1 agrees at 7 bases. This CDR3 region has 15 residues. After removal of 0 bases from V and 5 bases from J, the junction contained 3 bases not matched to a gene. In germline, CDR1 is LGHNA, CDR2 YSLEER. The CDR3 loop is CASSQDGTENEKLFF. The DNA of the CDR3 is TGCGCCAGCAGCCAAGACGGGACAGAAAATGAAAAACTGTTTTTT.

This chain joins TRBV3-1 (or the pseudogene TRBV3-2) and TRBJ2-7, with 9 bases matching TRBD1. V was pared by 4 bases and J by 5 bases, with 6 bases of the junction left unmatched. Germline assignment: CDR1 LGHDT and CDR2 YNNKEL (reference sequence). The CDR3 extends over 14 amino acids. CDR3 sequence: CASSPWGQGHEQYF. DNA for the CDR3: TGTGCCAGCAGCCCCTGGGGACAGGGCCACGAGCAGTACTTC.

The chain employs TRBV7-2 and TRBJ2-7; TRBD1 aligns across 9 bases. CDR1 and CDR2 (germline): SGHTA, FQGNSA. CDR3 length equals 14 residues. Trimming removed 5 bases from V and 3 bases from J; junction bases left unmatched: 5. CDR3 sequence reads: CASSGVGQGYEQYF. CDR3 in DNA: TGTGCCAGCAGCGGGGTGGGACAGGGCTACGAGCAGTACTTC.

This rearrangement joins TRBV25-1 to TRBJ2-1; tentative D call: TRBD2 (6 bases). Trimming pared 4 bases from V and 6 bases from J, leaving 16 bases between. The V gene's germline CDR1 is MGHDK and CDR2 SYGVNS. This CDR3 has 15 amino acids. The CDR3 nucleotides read TGTGCCAGCAGTGGCCGGATAGCGGTGCCCAATGAGCAGTTCTTC. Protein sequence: CASSGRIAVPNEQFF.

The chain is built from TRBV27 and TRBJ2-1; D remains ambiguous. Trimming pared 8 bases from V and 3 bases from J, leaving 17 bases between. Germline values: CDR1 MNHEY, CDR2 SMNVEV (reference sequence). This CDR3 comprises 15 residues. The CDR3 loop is CASLKDPNRYNEQFF. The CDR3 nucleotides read TGTGCCAGCCTCAAGGACCCTAACCGCTACAATGAGCAGTTCTTC.

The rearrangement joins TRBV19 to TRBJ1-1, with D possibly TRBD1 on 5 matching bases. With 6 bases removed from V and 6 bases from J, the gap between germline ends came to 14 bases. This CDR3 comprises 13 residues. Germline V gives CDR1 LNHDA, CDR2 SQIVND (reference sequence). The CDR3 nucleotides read TGTGCCAGTAGCGCCCAGGGCCGCCCTGAAGCTTTCTTT. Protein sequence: CASSAQGRPEAFF.

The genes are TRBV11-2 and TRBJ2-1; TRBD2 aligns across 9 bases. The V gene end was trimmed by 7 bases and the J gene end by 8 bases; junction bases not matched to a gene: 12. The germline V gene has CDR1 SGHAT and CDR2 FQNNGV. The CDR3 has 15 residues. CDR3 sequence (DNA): TGTGCCAGCACCATAATGGGGTTAGCGGGAGATGAGCAGTTCTTC. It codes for CASTIMGLAGDEQFF.

Here the CDR3 DNA reads TGTGCCAGCAGCTCTCCCGATAACAGAATACGCACAGATACGCAGTATTTT. Its translation: CASSSPDNRIRTDTQYF. The chain has TRBV7-9 and TRBJ2-3; D unresolved. The CDR3 length is 17 residues. Trimming pared 4 bases from V and 1 base from J, leaving 18 bases between. Germline V CDR1 and CDR2: SEHNR, FQNEAQ (reference sequence).

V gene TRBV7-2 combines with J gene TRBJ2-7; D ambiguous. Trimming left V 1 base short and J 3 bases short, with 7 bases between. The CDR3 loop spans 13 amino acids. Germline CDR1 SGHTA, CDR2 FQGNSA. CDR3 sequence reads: CASSLVSSYEQYF. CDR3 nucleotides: TGTGCCAGCAGCTTAGTGTCTAGCTACGAGCAGTACTTC.

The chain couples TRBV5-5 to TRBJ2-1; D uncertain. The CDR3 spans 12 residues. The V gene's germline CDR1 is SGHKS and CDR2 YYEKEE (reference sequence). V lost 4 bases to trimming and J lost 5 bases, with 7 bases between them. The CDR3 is CASSPAHNEQFF. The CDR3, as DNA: TGTGCCAGCAGCCCCGCCCACAATGAGCAGTTCTTC. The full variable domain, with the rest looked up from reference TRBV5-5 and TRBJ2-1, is DAGVTQSPTHLIKTRGQQVTLRCSPISGHKSVSWYQQVLGQGPQFIFQYYEKEERGRGNFPDRFSARQFPNYSSELNVNALLLGDSALYLCASSPAHNEQFFGPGTRLTVL.

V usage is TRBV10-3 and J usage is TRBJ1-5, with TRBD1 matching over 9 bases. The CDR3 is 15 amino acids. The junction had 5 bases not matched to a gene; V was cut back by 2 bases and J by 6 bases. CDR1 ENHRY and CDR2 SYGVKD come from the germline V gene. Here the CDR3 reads CAISESGTGFQPQHF. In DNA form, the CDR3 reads TGTGCCATCAGTGAGAGTGGGACAGGGTTTCAGCCCCAGCATTTT.

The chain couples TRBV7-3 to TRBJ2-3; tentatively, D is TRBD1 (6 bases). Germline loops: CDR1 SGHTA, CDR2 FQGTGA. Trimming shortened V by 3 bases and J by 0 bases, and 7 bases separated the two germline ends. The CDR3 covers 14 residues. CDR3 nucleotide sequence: TGTGCCAGCAGCTTCACAGGGAGCACAGATACGCAGTATTTT. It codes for CASSFTGSTDTQYF.

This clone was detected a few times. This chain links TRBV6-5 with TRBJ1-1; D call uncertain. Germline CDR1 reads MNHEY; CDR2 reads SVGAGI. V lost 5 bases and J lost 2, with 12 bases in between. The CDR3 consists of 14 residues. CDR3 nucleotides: TGTGCCAGCAGTAGCCGGGTCGATAACACTGAAGCTTTCTTT. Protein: CASSSRVDNTEAFF.

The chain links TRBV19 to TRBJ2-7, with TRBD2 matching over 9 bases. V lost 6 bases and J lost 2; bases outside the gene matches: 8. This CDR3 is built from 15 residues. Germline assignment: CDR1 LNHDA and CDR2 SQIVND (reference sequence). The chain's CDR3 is CASRPGLAGTYEQYF. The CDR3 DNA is TGTGCCAGTAGACCGGGACTAGCAGGAACCTACGAGCAGTACTTC.

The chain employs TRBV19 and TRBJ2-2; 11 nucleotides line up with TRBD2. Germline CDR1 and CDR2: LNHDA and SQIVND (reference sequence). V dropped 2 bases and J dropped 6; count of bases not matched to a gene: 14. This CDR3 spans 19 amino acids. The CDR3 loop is CASSIRWGSTSGNAGELFF. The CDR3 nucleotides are TGTGCCAGTAGTATAAGATGGGGGTCGACTAGCGGGAATGCCGGGGAGCTGTTTTTT.

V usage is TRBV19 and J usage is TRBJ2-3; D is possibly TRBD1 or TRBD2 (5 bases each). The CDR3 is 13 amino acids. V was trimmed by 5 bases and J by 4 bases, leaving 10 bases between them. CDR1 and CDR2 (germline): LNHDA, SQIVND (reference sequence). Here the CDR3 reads CASSRRGPDTQYF. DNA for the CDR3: TGTGCCAGTAGTCGCCGGGGACCAGATACGCAGTATTTT.

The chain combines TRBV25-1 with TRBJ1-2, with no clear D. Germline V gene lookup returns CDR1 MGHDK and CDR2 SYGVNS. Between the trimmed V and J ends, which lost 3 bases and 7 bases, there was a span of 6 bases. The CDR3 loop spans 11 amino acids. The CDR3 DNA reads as TGTGCCAGCAGTGAGAAAGGTGGCTACACCTTC. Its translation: CASSEKGGYTF.

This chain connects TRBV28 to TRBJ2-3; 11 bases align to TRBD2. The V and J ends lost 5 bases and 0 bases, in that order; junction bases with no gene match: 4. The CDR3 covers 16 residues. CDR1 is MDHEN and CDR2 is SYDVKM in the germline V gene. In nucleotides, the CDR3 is TGTGCCAGCAGTCCGGGACTAGCGGCTAGCACAGATACGCAGTATTTT. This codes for CASSPGLAASTDTQYF. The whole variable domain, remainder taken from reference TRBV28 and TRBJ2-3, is DVKVTQSSRYLVKRTGEKVFLECVQDMDHENMFWYRQDPGLGLRLIYFSYDVKMKEKGDIPEGYSVSREKKERFSLILESASTNQTSMYLCASSPGLAASTDTQYFGPGTRLTVL.

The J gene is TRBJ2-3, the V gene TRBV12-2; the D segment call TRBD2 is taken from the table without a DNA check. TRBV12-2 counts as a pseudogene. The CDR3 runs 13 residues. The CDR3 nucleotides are TGTGCAAGTCGTCCCGGTGCAACAGATACGCAGTATTTT. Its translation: CASRPGATDTQYF.

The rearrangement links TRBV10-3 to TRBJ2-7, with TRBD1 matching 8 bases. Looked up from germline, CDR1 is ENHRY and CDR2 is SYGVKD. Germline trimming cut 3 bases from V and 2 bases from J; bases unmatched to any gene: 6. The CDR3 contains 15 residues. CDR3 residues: CAISEPGTGTYEQYF. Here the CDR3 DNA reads TGTGCCATCAGTGAACCCGGGACAGGAACCTACGAGCAGTACTTC.

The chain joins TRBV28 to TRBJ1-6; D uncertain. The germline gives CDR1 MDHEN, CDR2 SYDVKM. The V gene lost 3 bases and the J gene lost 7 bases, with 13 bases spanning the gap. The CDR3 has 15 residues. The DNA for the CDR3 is TGTGCCAGCAGTTTGGCCCCCTTCATGAATTCACCCCTCCACTTT. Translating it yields CASSLAPFMNSPLHF. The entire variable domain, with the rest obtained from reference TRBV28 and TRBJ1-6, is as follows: DVKVTQSSRYLVKRTGEKVFLECVQDMDHENMFWYRQDPGLGLRLIYFSYDVKMKEKGDIPEGYSVSREKKERFSLILESASTNQTSMYLCASSLAPFMNSPLHFGNGTRLTVT.

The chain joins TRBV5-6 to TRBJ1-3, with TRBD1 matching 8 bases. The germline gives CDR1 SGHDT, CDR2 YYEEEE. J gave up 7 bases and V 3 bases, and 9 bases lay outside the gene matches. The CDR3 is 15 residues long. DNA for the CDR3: TGTGCCAGCAGCTCAGGGACAGGAGGATGGAACACCATATATTTT. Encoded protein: CASSSGTGGWNTIYF.

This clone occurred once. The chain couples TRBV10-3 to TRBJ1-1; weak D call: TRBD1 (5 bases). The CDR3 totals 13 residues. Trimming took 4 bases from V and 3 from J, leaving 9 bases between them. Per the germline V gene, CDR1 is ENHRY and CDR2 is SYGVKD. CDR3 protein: CAISGQGYTEAFF. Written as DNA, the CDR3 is TGTGCCATCAGTGGGCAGGGATACACTGAAGCTTTCTTT.

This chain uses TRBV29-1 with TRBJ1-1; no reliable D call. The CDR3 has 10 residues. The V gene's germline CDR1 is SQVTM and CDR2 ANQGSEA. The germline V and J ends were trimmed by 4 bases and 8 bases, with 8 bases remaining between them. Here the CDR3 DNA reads TGCAGCGTTGGTCCAGGAGAAGCTTTCTTT. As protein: CSVGPGEAFF.